The clone carrying this T cell receptor beta chain was observed a few times. The CDR3 is 15 amino acids. The V end lost 4 bases, the J end lost 0 bases, and 11 bases lay between the germline ends. Germline CDR1 reads SGHRS; CDR2 reads YFSETQ. In the original analysis: How many nucleated cells were present was estimated from reference gene primer amplification. The repertoire was sequenced with immunoSEQ multiplex PCR; TCRdb's copy has only in-frame clones and lacks some. V and J calls and clone size are as listed in that table; D and trimming were resolved from the DNA. This repertoire shows around 250,000 clones, about 80% found once; its top ten account for 1.9%. The data derive from a study of blood T cell repertoires in COVID-19. For the study at large: Samples taken during acute and convalescent COVID-19 were collected in the United States, Italy and Spain. Sources were T cells, B-cell-depleted T cells, or PBMCs; the material itself was cDNA or gDNA.

V usage is TRBV5-1 and J usage is TRBJ1-3; D remains unclear. The sequenced sample consisted of peripheral blood. This receptor was identified in a man younger than 40 who had recovered from COVID-19. The CDR3 bases are TGCGCCAGCAGCCTGAGCGTTAACTCTGGAAACACCATATATTTT. The encoded protein is CASSLSVNSGNTIYF.